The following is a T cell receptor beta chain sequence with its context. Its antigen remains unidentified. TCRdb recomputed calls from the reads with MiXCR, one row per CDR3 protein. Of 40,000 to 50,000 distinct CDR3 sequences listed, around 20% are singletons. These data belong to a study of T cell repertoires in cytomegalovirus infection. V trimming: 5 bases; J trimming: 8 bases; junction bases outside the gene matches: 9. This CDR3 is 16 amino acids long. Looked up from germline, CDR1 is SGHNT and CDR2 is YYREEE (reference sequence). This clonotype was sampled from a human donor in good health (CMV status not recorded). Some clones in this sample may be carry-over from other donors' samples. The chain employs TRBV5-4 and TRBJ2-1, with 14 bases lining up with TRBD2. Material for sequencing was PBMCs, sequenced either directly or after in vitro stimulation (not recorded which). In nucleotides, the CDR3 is TGTGCCAGCAGAAGCGGACTAGCGGGAGGATTCGATGAGCAGTTCTTC. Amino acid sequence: CASRSGLAGGFDEQFF.